The source of this T cell receptor beta chain is a study of blood T cell repertoires in COVID-19. Study information: The United States, Italy and Spain were the sources of the acute and convalescent COVID-19 samples. Sample material is recorded as cDNA or gDNA derived from T cells, B-cell-depleted T cells, or PBMCs.

Germline V gene sequence: CDR1 SGHNT, CDR2 YYREEE (reference sequence). The length of the CDR3 is 14 residues. V gave up 3 bases and J gave up 4 bases; unmatched junction bases: 3. Authors' methods: Reference gene primer amplification gave nucleated cell count estimates. Only in-frame clones appear in the TCRdb table, and some are missing; sequencing was by immunoSEQ multiplex PCR. The DNA gave D and trimming, while V, J and clone size come from that table. Counted here are 100,000 to 110,000 clones, about 90% occurring once; the ten biggest clones make up roughly 7.4%. The sequenced sample consisted of peripheral blood. This sequence joins TRBV5-4 and TRBJ1-2; TRBD1 agrees at 10 bases. The sequence was collected from a man aged 30-40 years in a cohort sampled during active COVID-19. The CDR3 loop is CASSSDRGVYGYTF. The CDR3 DNA is TGTGCCAGCAGCTCGGACAGGGGGGTCTATGGCTACACCTTC.